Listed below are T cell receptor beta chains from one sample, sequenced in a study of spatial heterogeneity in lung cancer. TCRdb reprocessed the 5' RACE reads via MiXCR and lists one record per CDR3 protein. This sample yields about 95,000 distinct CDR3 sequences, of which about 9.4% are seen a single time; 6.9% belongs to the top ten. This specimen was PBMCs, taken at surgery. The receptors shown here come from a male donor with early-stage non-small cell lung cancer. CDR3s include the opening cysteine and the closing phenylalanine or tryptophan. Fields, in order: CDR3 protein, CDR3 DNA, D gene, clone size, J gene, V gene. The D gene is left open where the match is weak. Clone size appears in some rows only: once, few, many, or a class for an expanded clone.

CASSPRAWGGTDTQYF,TGTGCCAGCAGCCCCCGGGCGTGGGGAGGCACAGATACGCAGTATTTT,NA,few,TRBJ2-3,TRBV21-1
CASSSGTSRNEQFF,TGCGCCAGCAGCTCGGGGACTAGTCGCAATGAGCAGTTCTTC,TRBD2,NA,TRBJ2-1,TRBV4-1
CASSPTFLYEQYF,TGTGCCAGCAGCCCGACATTCCTCTACGAGCAGTACTTC,NA,medium-sized,TRBJ2-7,TRBV7-9
CASSLRGDRAANIQYF,TGTGCCAGCAGCTTAAGGGGAGACAGGGCGGCAAACATTCAGTACTTC,TRBD1,many,TRBJ2-4,TRBV7-9
CASSLGSSTDTQYF,TGCGCCAGCAGCTTGGGCTCCAGCACAGATACGCAGTATTTT,NA,many,TRBJ2-3,TRBV5-1
CASSQRDRERNQPQHF,TGTGCCAGCAGCCAACGGGACAGGGAGCGCAATCAGCCCCAGCATTTT,TRBD1,many,TRBJ1-5,TRBV4-2
CASSWGLAGTSYEQYF,TGTGCCAGCAGCTGGGGACTAGCGGGCACCTCTTACGAGCAGTACTTC,TRBD2,NA,TRBJ2-7,TRBV7-6
CASSATGVGYTF,TGTGCCAGCAGCGCGACAGGGGTAGGCTACACCTTC,TRBD1,NA,TRBJ1-2,TRBV7-2
CASSALVNTEAFF,TGTGCCAGCAGCGCCTTGGTGAACACTGAAGCTTTCTTT,NA,few,TRBJ1-1,TRBV9
CASRVRFHQQVNTGELFF,TGCGCCAGCAGGGTCAGGTTCCATCAGCAGGTTAACACCGGGGAGCTGTTTTTT,NA,few,TRBJ2-2,TRBV5-1
CAWTDLANEQFF,TGTGCCTGGACCGATCTAGCAAATGAGCAGTTCTTC,NA,many,TRBJ2-1,TRBV30
CASSPRGTVSGELFF,TGTGCCAGCAGCCCCCGCGGGACAGTAAGCGGGGAGCTGTTTTTT,NA,few,TRBJ2-2,TRBV11-1
CASSLLRGPRETQYF,TGTGCCAGCAGCTTACTCCGGGGACCCCGAGAGACCCAGTACTTC,NA,few,TRBJ2-5,TRBV7-8
CSVVVGLGQPQHF,TGCAGCGTGGTGGTAGGCTTGGGTCAGCCCCAGCATTTT,NA,many,TRBJ1-5,TRBV29-1
CASSYRQDYNSPLHF,TGCGCCAGCAGCTACCGACAGGACTACAATTCACCCCTCCACTTT,NA,NA,TRBJ1-6,TRBV5-1
CSARDRTGRETQYF,TGCAGTGCTAGAGATAGGACAGGGCGAGAGACCCAGTACTTC,TRBD1,few,TRBJ2-5,TRBV20-1
CSGSTSGTDTQYF,TGTAGCGGGAGTACCAGTGGCACAGATACGCAGTATTTT,TRBD2,few,TRBJ2-3,TRBV10-3
CASSQTGGPKETQYF,TGCGCCAGCAGCCAAACGGGAGGGCCGAAAGAGACCCAGTACTTC,TRBD2,NA,TRBJ2-5,TRBV4-1
CARSFRQAPNTEAFF,TGTGCCAGAAGCTTCCGACAGGCTCCCAACACTGAAGCTTTCTTT,NA,NA,TRBJ1-1,TRBV5-3
CASRRQGSEAFF,TGTGCCAGCAGAAGACAGGGCTCTGAAGCTTTCTTT,TRBD1,NA,TRBJ1-1,TRBV11-2
CASSFQRGGAYEQYF,TGTGCCAGCAGCTTTCAGCGGGGGGGAGCCTACGAGCAGTACTTC,TRBD2,few,TRBJ2-7,TRBV7-2
CASSLRFLAGETQYF,TGTGCCAGTAGTCTTAGATTCCTAGCGGGAGAGACCCAGTACTTC,TRBD2,NA,TRBJ2-5,TRBV19
CASSLPGTQETQYF,TGTGCCAGCAGCCTGCCTGGTACCCAAGAGACCCAGTACTTC,NA,many,TRBJ2-5,TRBV7-7
CSVERGETQYF,TGCAGCGTTGAAAGGGGGGAGACCCAGTACTTC,NA,few,TRBJ2-5,TRBV29-1
CASSSPAAGQGYTF,TGTGCCAGCAGCTCCCCTGCAGCGGGACAAGGCTACACCTTC,NA,few,TRBJ1-2,TRBV7-2
CATSRDSGGDLAKNIQYF,TGTGCCACCAGCAGAGATTCGGGAGGGGACCTAGCCAAAAACATTCAGTACTTC,TRBD2,NA,TRBJ2-4,TRBV15
CASSLLPGEGPHEQYF,TGTGCCAGCAGCTTACTTCCGGGGGAGGGCCCCCACGAGCAGTACTTC,TRBD2,few,TRBJ2-7,TRBV7-7
CASSLWGDSNTEAFF,TGCGCCAGCAGCTTGTGGGGGGACAGTAACACTGAAGCTTTCTTT,TRBD1,many,TRBJ1-1,TRBV5-1
CASSLVGAETQYF,TGCGCCAGCAGCTTGGTGGGTGCGGAGACCCAGTACTTC,NA,few,TRBJ2-5,TRBV5-1
CASSSTGGYNEQFF,TGTGCCAGCAGCTCAACGGGAGGCTACAATGAGCAGTTCTTC,TRBD2,many,TRBJ2-1,TRBV11-2
CASSSAHSGTGDSGNTIYF,TGCGCCAGCAGCTCAGCCCACTCCGGGACAGGGGATTCTGGAAACACCATATATTTT,TRBD1,many,TRBJ1-3,TRBV5-1
CASSYSGLGQETQYF,TGTGCCAGCAGTTACTCGGGACTAGGGCAAGAGACCCAGTACTTC,TRBD2,NA,TRBJ2-5,TRBV6-6
CSVVGGGSNYGYTF,TGCAGCGTTGTAGGCGGCGGCTCTAACTATGGCTACACCTTC,NA,many,TRBJ1-2,TRBV29-1
CASRGTSTDTQYF,TGTGCCAGCAGGGGCACTAGCACAGATACGCAGTATTTT,NA,many,TRBJ2-3,TRBV6-2/TRBV6-3
CSASWGRNTEAFF,TGCAGTGCTAGTTGGGGAAGGAACACTGAAGCTTTCTTT,NA,many,TRBJ1-1,TRBV20-1
CASSRTSGQYEQYF,TGCGCCAGCAGCCGGACTAGCGGGCAGTACGAGCAGTACTTC,TRBD2,NA,TRBJ2-7,TRBV5-1
CSAGQGNTEAFF,TGCAGCGCTGGACAGGGGAACACTGAAGCTTTCTTT,TRBD1,NA,TRBJ1-1,TRBV29-1
CASSQDRLEGNEQFF,TGTGCCAGCAGCCAAGATCGGCTAGAGGGCAATGAGCAGTTCTTC,NA,NA,TRBJ2-1,TRBV4-2
CASSFRQGDTQYF,TGTGCCAGCAGTTTTCGACAGGGGGATACGCAGTATTTT,TRBD1,few,TRBJ2-3,TRBV27
CASPSRVDAEYF,TGTGCCAGTCCCTCCAGGGTAGACGCGGAGTACTTC,NA,few,TRBJ2-7,TRBV6-5
CASSLQSSGGPNEQFF,TGTGCCAGCAGCTTGCAATCTAGCGGGGGACCCAATGAGCAGTTCTTC,TRBD2,NA,TRBJ2-1,TRBV5-4
CASSASEGGLAQYF,TGTGCCAGCAGCGCCAGCGAGGGAGGATTGGCCCAGTACTTC,NA,few,TRBJ2-5,TRBV9
CASSFTASNQPQHF,TGTGCCAGTAGTTTCACGGCCAGCAATCAGCCCCAGCATTTT,NA,NA,TRBJ1-5,TRBV19
CASRQNRQGYEQYF,TGTGCCAGCAGACAGAATCGACAGGGGTACGAGCAGTACTTC,TRBD1,NA,TRBJ2-7,TRBV12-3/TRBV12-4
CSAPPTSGDLDTQYF,TGCAGTGCTCCCCCGACTAGCGGAGATCTGGATACGCAGTATTTT,TRBD2,many,TRBJ2-3,TRBV20-1
CASSPDGPNTEAFF,TGTGCCAGCAGTCCCGACGGACCGAACACTGAAGCTTTCTTT,NA,many,TRBJ1-1,TRBV12-3/TRBV12-4
CASSSRDKSYNEQFF,TGTGCCAGCAGTTCCCGGGACAAGTCCTACAATGAGCAGTTCTTC,NA,many,TRBJ2-1,TRBV27
CAISESGVDEQFF,TGTGCCATCAGTGAGTCGGGGGTCGATGAGCAGTTCTTC,NA,many,TRBJ2-1,TRBV10-3
CAITPGGRTNTEAFF,TGTGCCATCACTCCCGGGGGGCGGACGAACACTGAAGCTTTCTTT,NA,few,TRBJ1-1,TRBV10-3
CASLPPGSYEQYF,TGTGCTAGTTTACCTCCAGGGTCCTACGAGCAGTACTTC,NA,few,TRBJ2-7,TRBV12-5
CASSEGTTEAFF,TGTGCCAGCAGTGAGGGGACGACTGAAGCTTTCTTT,NA,NA,TRBJ1-1,TRBV2
CASSENIIAVTTYF,TGTGCCAGCAGTGAGAACATTATAGCCGTCACCACGTACTTC,NA,many,TRBJ2-7,TRBV28
CSATGTGNTEAFF,TGCAGTGCAACCGGGACAGGGAACACTGAAGCTTTCTTT,TRBD1,many,TRBJ1-1,TRBV20-1
CASNAGGPLYEQYF,TGTGCCAGTAACGCGGGAGGGCCGCTCTACGAGCAGTACTTC,TRBD2,NA,TRBJ2-7,TRBV19